These 30 T cell receptor beta chains came from one sample sequenced in a study of tumor and adjacent non-tumor tissue in lung cancer. A modified ARM-PCR protocol with three rounds of nested PCR amplified TCRbeta. Via MiXCR, TCRdb re-called the multiplex PCR reads, giving one row per CDR3 protein. The sample has 60,000 to 85,000 distinct CDR3 sequences; approximately 73% are singletons. The template was RNA from unsorted bulk tissue. The sequencing input was lung tumor tissue. The receptors originated from a man between 60 and 70 years old with non-small cell lung cancer.

In the case of this clonotype: At one end, the junction sequence differs from germline, possibly due to a read error. The chain combines TRBV20-1 with TRBJ2-3; D is possibly TRBD2 (6 bases). Germline values: CDR1 DFQATT, CDR2 SNEGSKA (reference sequence). The CDR3 is made up of 17 amino acids. CDR3 DNA sequence: TGCAGTGTTAGAAATCCGGTGGGCAGCGGGCTGCGTGATATGCAGTATTTT. Translation: CSVRNPVGSGLRDMQYF.

To note about this clonotype: Sequence at one end of the junction differs from germline and may be a read error. V and J are TRBV29-1 and TRBJ2-3; a weak D match, TRBD2 (6 bases). The CDR3 contains 15 residues. Looked up from germline, CDR1 is SQVTM and CDR2 is ANQGSEA. DNA of the CDR3: TGCAGCGTTGTTGTGGGAGCGGGTAGCACAGATATGCAGTATTTT. Translation gives CSVVVGAGSTDMQYF.

Comments on this clonotype: Just one base apart from a much larger clone, this may be a read error. The genes are TRBV29-1 and TRBJ1-4, with D maybe TRBD1 (5 bases). This CDR3 comprises 16 residues. CDR1 and CDR2 from the germline V gene are SQVTM and ANQGSEA. CDR3 DNA sequence: TGCAGCTTTTACACCCCCGACAGTGCAACTAATGAAGAACTGTTTTTT. This sequence encodes CSFYTPDSATNEELFF.

This clonotype came up a few times. This may arise from a read error, as a much more abundant clone is one base away. CDR3 coding DNA: TGTGCCAGCAGCGGCGACAGGGCGAATCAGCCCCAGAATTTT. It codes for CASSGDRANQPQNF. This chain links TRBV6-2 or TRBV6-3 with TRBJ1-5; 7 nucleotides line up with TRBD1. This CDR3 contains 14 residues. Per germline, CDR1 MNHEY and CDR2 SVGEGT.

In regard to this clonotype: At one end the junction does not follow the germline gene, possibly because of a read error. V usage is TRBV20-1 and J usage is TRBJ2-7; the match to TRBD2 covers 12 bases. The CDR3 length is 14 residues. Per germline, CDR1 DFQATT and CDR2 SNEGSKA (reference sequence). CDR3 in amino acids: CIAARTSGDYDQYF. The CDR3 DNA reads as TGCATTGCTGCAAGGACTAGCGGGGACTACGACCAGTACTTC.

As to this clonotype: At one boundary the junction diverges from the germline segment, which might be a read error. The J gene is TRBJ1-1, the V gene TRBV12-3 or TRBV12-4; D gene unclear. This CDR3 region has 13 residues. CDR3 nucleotide sequence: TGTGGCAGTAGCCTATCCAGGAGTACTGAAGCATTCTTT. This sequence encodes CGSSLSRSTEAFF.

As regards this clonotype: A read error is possible here, since a much larger clone lies one base away. The J gene is TRBJ1-5, the V gene TRBV5-1; D may be TRBD1 (6 bases). This CDR3 is 15 amino acids long. Germline V lookup: CDR1 SGHRS, CDR2 YFSETQ. V was pared by 4 bases and J by 1 base, with 12 bases between. The CDR3 sequence: CASSTQGLSNQPQHF. CDR3 in DNA: TGCGCCAGCAGCACTCAGGGGCTGAGCAATCAGCCCCAGCATTTT. Based on the CDR3 plus reference TRBV5-1 and TRBJ1-5, the full variable domain is KAGVTQTPRYLIKTRGQQVTLSCSPISGHRSVSWYQQTPGQGLQFLFEYFSETQRNKGNFPGRFSGRQFSNSRSEMNVSTLELGDSALYLCASSTQGLSNQPQHFGDGTRLSIL.

A word on this clonotype: Relative to the germline gene, one junction end is altered; a read error may explain this. This chain joins TRBV6-5 and TRBJ2-5; a possible D gene is TRBD2 (6 bases). This CDR3 is 19 amino acids long. Looked up from germline, CDR1 is MNHEY and CDR2 is SVGAGI. The CDR3 DNA sequence: TGTGCCAGCAGTTACTCTTCGGTGACCGGGGAGGACTACCAAGGGACCCAGTACTTC. This sequence encodes CASSYSSVTGEDYQGTQYF.

As for this clonotype: Germline and junction disagree at one end, which may indicate a read error. The CDR3 spells CTSREGQAAHEQFF. The CDR3 DNA sequence: TGTACCAGCAGGGAGGGCCAGGCTGCCCATGAGCAGTTCTTC. The V call is TRBV28, the J call TRBJ2-1, with 7 bases that match TRBD2. CDR3 length: 14 residues. Germline CDR1 is MDHEN and CDR2 is SYDVKM.

The V call is TRBV20-1, the J call TRBJ2-3; 7 bases line up with TRBD2. The CDR3 sequence is 14 residues long. Germline trimming cut 4 bases from V and 6 bases from J; bases unmatched to any gene: 10. Germline CDR1 is DFQATT and CDR2 is SNEGSKA (reference sequence). CDR3 sequence: CSANIAGAGDTQYF. The CDR3 DNA reads TGCAGTGCTAATATAGCGGGCGCGGGGGATACGCAGTATTTT.

On this clonotype itself: This is likely a read error, given that the CDR3 carries no conserved phenylalanine or tryptophan at its end. The V and J genes are TRBV11-3 and TRBJ1-1, with unresolved D. CDR1 and CDR2 (germline): SGHNT, YENEEA. The CDR3 consists of 13 residues. The germline V and J ends were trimmed by 2 bases and 1 base, with 5 bases remaining between them. The CDR3 loop is CASSLWENTEAFY. The CDR3 DNA reads as TGTGCCAGCAGCTTATGGGAGAACACTGAAGCTTTCTAT.

This clonotype was seen a few times. This may be a read error, as it is one base from a much larger clone. The chain uses TRBV29-1 and TRBJ1-1, with D perhaps matching TRBD1 (6 bases). There are 13 residues in the CDR3. CDR1 is SQVTM and CDR2 is ANQGSEA in the germline V gene. The CDR3 DNA is TGCAGAGCCTCGGTAGGGGGGGACACTGAAGATTTCTTT. Translation gives CRASVGGDTEDFF.

This clonotype was observed a few times. Since a much larger clone is just one base distant, this may be a read error. V gene TRBV29-1 combines with J gene TRBJ2-3; D not certain. There are 16 residues in the CDR3. Germline V gene lookup returns CDR1 SQVTM and CDR2 ANQGSEA. In DNA form, the CDR3 reads TGCAGCGTTCCCCGAGGTCAGGATTTAAGCACAGATATGCAGTATTTT. Encoded protein: CSVPRGQDLSTDMQYF.

The chain joins TRBV29-1 to TRBJ1-1, with D unclear. Germline CDR1 SQVTM, CDR2 ANQGSEA. This CDR3 is 12 amino acids long. The CDR3, as DNA: TGCAACGTCTACATGACTCGGACTGAAGCTTTCTTT. It yields the protein CNVYMTRTEAFF. The full variable domain, in which reference TRBV29-1 and TRBJ1-1 provide the parts outside the CDR3, is SAVISQKPSRDICQRGTSLTIQCQVDSQVTMMFWYRQQPGQSLTLIATANQGSEATYESGFVIDKFPISRPNLTFSTLTVSNMSPEDSSIYLCNVYMTRTEAFFGQGTRLTVV.

Comments on this clonotype: The junction departs from the called germline gene at one end, perhaps through a read error. The rearrangement joins TRBV6-6 to TRBJ2-7, with a weak D call TRBD2 (6 bases). The CDR3 runs to 15 residues. Germline V gene data show CDR1 as MNHNY and CDR2 as SVGAGI (reference sequence). This CDR3 reads CASSSGSFMSYEQHF. The CDR3 DNA is TGTGCCAGCAGTTCCGGGAGCTTCATGTCCTACGAGCAGCACTTC.

This clonotype was observed many times. The chain employs TRBV30 and TRBJ2-7; 7 nucleotides align to TRBD2. The germline CDR1 and CDR2 sequences are GTSNPN and SVGIG (reference sequence). The CDR3 length is 12 residues. The ends lost 3 bases at V and 1 base at J; junction bases unmatched: 0. Here the CDR3 reads CAWRGLSYEQYF. CDR3 DNA sequence: TGTGCCTGGAGGGGACTATCCTACGAGCAGTACTTC.

Notes on this clonotype: With a much larger clone just one base away, this may be a read error. The rearrangement links TRBV5-4 to TRBJ1-2, with no clear D. V was clipped by 0 bases and J by 4 bases, with 10 bases between them. In germline, CDR1 is SGHNT, CDR2 YYREEE (reference sequence). The CDR3 length is 14 residues. The CDR3 DNA sequence: TGTGCCAGCAGCTTGGTCTGGGAAAGCTATGGCTACACCTTC. Its protein is CASSLVWESYGYTF.

Points on this clonotype: The junction departs from germline at one end; a sequencing error may be responsible. This chain links TRBV29-1 with TRBJ2-7; D may be TRBD2 (7 bases). The CDR3 extends over 11 amino acids. CDR1 is SQVTM, CDR2 ANQGSEA, per germline. This CDR3 is CSVEGGGERYF. DNA of the CDR3: TGCAGCGTTGAAGGAGGGGGGGAGCGGTACTTC.

Notes on this clonotype: No conserved phenylalanine or tryptophan is present at the end of the CDR3, so a read error is the likely explanation. The V and J genes are TRBV10-3 and TRBJ1-5; tentative D call: TRBD1 (6 bases). The germline CDR1 and CDR2 sequences are ENHRY and SYGVKD. CDR3 size: 13 residues. The V gene lost 5 bases and the J gene lost 10 bases, with 15 bases spanning the gap. The CDR3 protein is CAISSNRVGPQHL. In nucleotides, the CDR3 is TGTGCCATCAGTAGCAACAGGGTAGGACCCCAGCATTTA.

As regards this clonotype: Here the CDR3 omits its conserved ending phenylalanine or tryptophan, so a read error is the likely source. The limits of the CDR3 on the DNA are not certain, so only TCRdb's listed CDR3 is given. The V and J genes are TRBV6-5 and TRBJ2-7; TRBD1, the table's D call, lacks a check against the DNA. Inclusive of both ends, the CDR3 amounts to 14 amino acids. Looked up from germline, CDR1 is MNHEY and CDR2 is SVGAGI. The CDR3 reads CASSYSRTGYEQNI.

This clonotype was picked up one time. The conserved final phenylalanine or tryptophan is absent from the CDR3, which likely points to a read error. The gene calls are TRBV29-1 and TRBJ2-7, with a possible D match to TRBD1 (7 bases). Germline V lookup: CDR1 SQVTM, CDR2 ANQGSEA. This CDR3 comprises 15 residues. The CDR3 DNA is TGTAGCGTTGTTGGCAGGGGGGCAGAATCCTACGAGCAGTACATC. Amino acid sequence: CSVVGRGAESYEQYI.

In its sample, this clonotype was seen a few times. With a much larger clone just one base away, this may be a read error. This is likely a read error, given that the CDR3 carries no conserved phenylalanine or tryptophan at its end. The V gene is TRBV12-3 or TRBV12-4, the J gene TRBJ2-3, with D maybe TRBD2 (7 bases). V lost 4 bases to trimming and J lost 11 bases, with 13 bases between them. CDR3 size: 12 residues. CDR3 loop: CASSSGRGWQYL. The CDR3 DNA is TGTGCCAGCAGTTCGGGGAGGGGGTGGCAGTATCTT.

On this clonotype itself: The junction shows a germline mismatch at one end, possibly a read error. The CDR3 nucleotides read TGTGCCAGCAGGATACTAGCGGGAGGCCGCCCCACCGGGGAGCCGTTTTTT. This translates into CASRILAGGRPTGEPFF. The chain joins TRBV28 to TRBJ2-2; TRBD2 aligns across 12 bases. The CDR3 is 17 amino acids. Germline V CDR1 and CDR2: MDHEN, SYDVKM.

Concerning this clonotype itself: Germline is not matched at one junction end, which may reflect a read error. The J gene is TRBJ2-6, the V gene TRBV6-1; 8 bases fit TRBD2. The germline V gene encodes CDR1 MNHNS and CDR2 SASEGT. The CDR3 consists of 17 residues. CDR3 sequence: CASLPGLVGAGANVLTF. CDR3 sequence (DNA): TGTGCCAGCTTACCGGGACTAGTGGGAGCTGGTGCCAACGTCCTGACTTTC.

This clonotype was observed a few times. A junction boundary mismatches the germline segment, possibly from a read error. This chain joins TRBV11-3 and TRBJ2-5; TRBD2 agrees at 9 bases. Germline CDR1 and CDR2: SGHNT and YENEEA. The length of the CDR3 is 14 residues. CDR3 loop: CTSGPSGAGETQYF. CDR3 nucleotide sequence: TGTACCAGCGGCCCTAGCGGGGCCGGGGAGACACAGTACTTC. Filled out from reference TRBV11-3 and TRBJ2-5, the complete variable domain reads EAGVVQSPRYKIIEKKQPVAFWCNPISGHNTLYWYLQNLGQGPELLIRYENEEAVDDSQLPKDRFSAERLKGVDSTLKIQPAELGDSAVYLCTSGPSGAGETQYFGPGTRLLVL.

This clonotype was picked up many times. V usage is TRBV28 and J usage is TRBJ2-6; D remains unclear. Germline CDR1 is MDHEN and CDR2 is SYDVKM. This CDR3 contains 16 residues. The germline V and J ends were trimmed by 5 bases and 3 bases, with 14 bases remaining between them. CDR3 DNA sequence: TGTGCCAGCAGTCCCACCTCAATCAATGGGGCCAACGTCCTGACTTTC. Amino acid sequence: CASSPTSINGANVLTF. Drawing the rest from reference TRBV28 and TRBJ2-6, the complete variable domain is DVKVTQSSRYLVKRTGEKVFLECVQDMDHENMFWYRQDPGLGLRLIYFSYDVKMKEKGDIPEGYSVSREKKERFSLILESASTNQTSMYLCASSPTSINGANVLTFGAGSRLTVL.

This clonotype showed up many times. V and J are TRBV20-1 and TRBJ2-1; 8 bases fit TRBD2. The CDR3 length is 16 residues. Germline V lookup: CDR1 DFQATT, CDR2 SNEGSKA (reference sequence). Germline trimming cut 1 base from V and 7 bases from J; bases unmatched to any gene: 12. The CDR3 bases are TGCAGTGCTAGAGGACCGGGACTAGAACGAGGGAATGAGCAGTTCTTC. Translated, it gives CSARGPGLERGNEQFF.

The chain recombines TRBV20-1 with TRBJ2-7, with 8 bases that match TRBD2. The germline V gene has CDR1 DFQATT and CDR2 SNEGSKA (reference sequence). This CDR3 comprises 15 residues. J was trimmed by 13 bases and V by 3 bases; bases with no gene match: 20. CDR3 bases: TGCAGTGCTAGGGGACCGGGACTAGGCCACTACGAGGACTACTTC. Translated, it gives CSARGPGLGHYEDYF.

As regards this clonotype: Sequence at one end of the junction differs from germline and may be a read error. The chain is built from TRBV28 and TRBJ1-1; a possible D gene is TRBD1 (5 bases). The CDR3 totals 15 residues. In germline, CDR1 is MDHEN, CDR2 SYDVKM. Written as DNA, the CDR3 is TGTACCAGCGGGCCCCTACAGGAACCGAACACTGAAGCTTTCTTT. Translating gives CTSGPLQEPNTEAFF.

With respect to this clonotype: Since a much larger clone is just one base distant, this may be a read error. The chain recombines TRBV7-9 with TRBJ2-4, with D possibly matching TRBD1 (6 bases). The CDR3 consists of 15 residues. CDR1 is SEHNR, CDR2 FQNEAQ, per germline (reference sequence). V lost 5 bases to trimming and J lost 6 bases, with 17 bases between them. CDR3 coding DNA: TGTGCCAGCAGCCCCCTAAGGGGGTGGAGAAACATTCAGTACTTC. The encoded protein is CASSPLRGWRNIQYF.